The source of this T cell receptor (beta chain) is a study of CD8+ T cells in alopecia areata. Broader study findings: Sequencing of scalp tissue also captures the resident alphabeta T cells of normal skin. Many of the expanded lesional clones endured in scalp and blood while on tofacitinib.

RNA was isolated and reverse transcribed to cDNA, the sequencing template. The table came from immunoSEQ multiplex PCR; TCRdb's copy has only in-frame clones and leaves some out. Of 150,000 to 200,000 clones in the sample, around 64% were seen once. Germline loops: CDR1 SQVTM, CDR2 ANQGSEA. CDR3 length equals 11 residues. The germline V and J ends were trimmed by 6 bases and 4 bases, with 9 bases remaining between them. This sample's treatment: oral pan-JAK inhibitor, 5-10 mg twice daily. With regard to this clone: Its specificity is unknown.

The clonotype comes from a human donor with alopecia areata. The sample was CD4+ T cells sorted from blood, taken at approximately week 49, from a patient treated with tofacitinib. The J gene is TRBJ1-2, the V gene TRBV29-1; D unclear. The CDR3 nucleotides read TGCAGCGTGTACAAAATCTATGGCTACACCTTC. Protein product: CSVYKIYGYTF.